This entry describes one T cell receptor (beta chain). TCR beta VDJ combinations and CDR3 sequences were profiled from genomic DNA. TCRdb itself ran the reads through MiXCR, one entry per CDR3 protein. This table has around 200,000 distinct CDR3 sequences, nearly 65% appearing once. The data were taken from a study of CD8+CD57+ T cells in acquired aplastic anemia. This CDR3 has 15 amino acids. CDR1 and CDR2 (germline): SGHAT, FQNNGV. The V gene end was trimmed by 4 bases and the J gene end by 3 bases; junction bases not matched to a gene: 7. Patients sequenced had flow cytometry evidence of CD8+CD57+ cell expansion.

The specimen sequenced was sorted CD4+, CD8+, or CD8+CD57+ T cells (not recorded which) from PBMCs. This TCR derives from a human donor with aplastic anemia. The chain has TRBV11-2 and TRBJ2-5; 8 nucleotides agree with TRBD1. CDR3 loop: CASSSDREEEETQYF. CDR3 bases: TGTGCCAGCAGCTCGGACAGGGAGGAGGAAGAGACCCAGTACTTC.